This T cell receptor beta chain comes out of a study of cytomegalovirus exposure and HLA in healthy donors. Study findings and constraints: In a later analysis, productive TCRs from donors in an Asian-associated ancestry cluster reportedly carried fewer N-insertions than the cohort mean. There were about 160 TCR beta chains listed as cytomegalovirus-associated. Near-uniform donor sequencing depth was presumed by presence/absence analyses.

Amplification used 60 Vbeta primers and 13 Jbeta primers. Only in-frame clones appear in the TCRdb table, and some are missing; sequencing was by immunoSEQ multiplex PCR. Seen in this sample are roughly 100,000 clones; the ten most common clones hold around 0.59%. This CDR3 spans 16 amino acids. Germline V gives CDR1 MNHNS, CDR2 SASEGT. V gave up 3 bases and J gave up 2 bases, with 16 bases separating them. As to this clone: As yet, its antigen is unknown.

This clonotype was obtained from a man aged 50 or older in good health and CMV-seronegative. The sequenced sample consisted of PBMCs. The chain combines TRBV6-1 with TRBJ1-1; D gene uncertain. This chain's CDR3 is CASSESGKGFNTEAFF. The CDR3 bases are TGTGCCAGCAGTGAGTCGGGAAAAGGGTTCAACACTGAAGCTTTCTTT.